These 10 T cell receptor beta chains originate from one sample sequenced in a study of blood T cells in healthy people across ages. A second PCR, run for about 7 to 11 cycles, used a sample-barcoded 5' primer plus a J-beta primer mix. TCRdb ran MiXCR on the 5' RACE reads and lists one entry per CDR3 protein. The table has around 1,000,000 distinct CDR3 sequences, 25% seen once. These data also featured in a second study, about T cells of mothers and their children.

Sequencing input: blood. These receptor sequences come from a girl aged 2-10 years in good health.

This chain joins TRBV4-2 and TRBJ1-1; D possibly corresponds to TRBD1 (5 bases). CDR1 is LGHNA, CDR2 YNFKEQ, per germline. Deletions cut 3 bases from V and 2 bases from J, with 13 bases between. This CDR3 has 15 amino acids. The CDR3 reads CASSQRGVGNTEAFF. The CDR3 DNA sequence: TGTGCCAGCAGCCAGAGAGGGGTCGGTAACACTGAAGCTTTCTTT.

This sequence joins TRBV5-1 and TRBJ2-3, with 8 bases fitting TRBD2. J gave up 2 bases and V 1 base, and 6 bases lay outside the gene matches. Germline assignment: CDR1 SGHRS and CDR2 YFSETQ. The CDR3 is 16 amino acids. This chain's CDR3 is CASSLWTGGYTDTQYF. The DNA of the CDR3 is TGCGCCAGCAGCTTGTGGACGGGGGGGTACACAGATACGCAGTATTTT. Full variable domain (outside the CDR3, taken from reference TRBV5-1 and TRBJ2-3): KAGVTQTPRYLIKTRGQQVTLSCSPISGHRSVSWYQQTPGQGLQFLFEYFSETQRNKGNFPGRFSGRQFSNSRSEMNVSTLELGDSALYLCASSLWTGGYTDTQYFGPGTRLTVL.

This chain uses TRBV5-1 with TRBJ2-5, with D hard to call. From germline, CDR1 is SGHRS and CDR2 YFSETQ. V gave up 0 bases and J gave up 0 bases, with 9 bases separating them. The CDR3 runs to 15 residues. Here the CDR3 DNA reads TGCGCCAGCAGCTTGGCCCCAGGTTACCAAGAGACCCAGTACTTC. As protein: CASSLAPGYQETQYF.

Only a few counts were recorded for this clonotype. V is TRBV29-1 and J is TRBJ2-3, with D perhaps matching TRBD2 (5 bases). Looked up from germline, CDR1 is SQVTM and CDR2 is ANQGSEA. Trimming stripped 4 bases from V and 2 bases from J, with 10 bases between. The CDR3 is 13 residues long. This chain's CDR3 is CSVALGVTDTQYF. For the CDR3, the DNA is TGCAGCGTTGCCCTCGGGGTCACAGATACGCAGTATTTT.

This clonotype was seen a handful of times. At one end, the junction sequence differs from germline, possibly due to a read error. Here the CDR3 reads CASSPSLAGPSSYDEQFF. The CDR3 coding sequence is TGTGCCAGCAGCCCCTCACTAGCGGGCCCAAGCTCCTACGATGAGCAGTTCTTC. The chain has TRBV12-3 or TRBV12-4 and TRBJ2-1, with 9 bases that match TRBD2. There are 18 residues in the CDR3.

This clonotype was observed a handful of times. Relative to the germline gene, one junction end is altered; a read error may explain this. CDR3 DNA: TGTGGCAGCAGTAGGTCCCCCGGTTTAGAGACCCAGTACTTC. Amino acid sequence: CGSSRSPGLETQYF. V is TRBV6-5 and J is TRBJ2-5; no clear D gene. This CDR3 spans 14 amino acids. From germline, CDR1 is MNHEY and CDR2 SVGAGI.

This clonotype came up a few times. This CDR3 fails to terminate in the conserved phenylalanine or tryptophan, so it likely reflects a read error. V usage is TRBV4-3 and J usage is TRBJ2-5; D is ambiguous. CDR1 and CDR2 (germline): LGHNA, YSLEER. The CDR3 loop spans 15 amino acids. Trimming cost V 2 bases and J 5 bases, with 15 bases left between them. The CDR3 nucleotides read TGCGCCAGCAGCCAATCGCCCCTCCCGGCGGAGACCCAGTACTCC. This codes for CASSQSPLPAETQYS.

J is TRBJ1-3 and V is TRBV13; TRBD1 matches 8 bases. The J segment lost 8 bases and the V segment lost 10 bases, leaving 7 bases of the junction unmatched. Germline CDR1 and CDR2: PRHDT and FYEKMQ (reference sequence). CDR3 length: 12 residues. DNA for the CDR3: TGTGCCACAAGGACAGGGTTAGACACCATATATTTT. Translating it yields CATRTGLDTIYF.

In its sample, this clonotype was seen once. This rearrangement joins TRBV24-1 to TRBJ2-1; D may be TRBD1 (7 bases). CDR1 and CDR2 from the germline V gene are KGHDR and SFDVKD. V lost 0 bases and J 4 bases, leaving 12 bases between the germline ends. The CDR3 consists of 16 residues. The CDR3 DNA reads TGTGCCACCAGTGATTTGCAGTCAGGGGGGTACAATGAGCAGTTCTTC. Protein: CATSDLQSGGYNEQFF.

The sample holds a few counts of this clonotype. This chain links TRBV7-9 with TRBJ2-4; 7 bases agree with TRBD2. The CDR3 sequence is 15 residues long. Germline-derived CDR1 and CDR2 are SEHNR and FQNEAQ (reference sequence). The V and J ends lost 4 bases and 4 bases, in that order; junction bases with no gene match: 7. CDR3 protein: CASSSRWGGKNIQYF. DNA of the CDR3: TGTGCCAGCAGCTCAAGATGGGGGGGTAAAAACATTCAGTACTTC.